This record covers a single T cell receptor (beta chain). Its antigen is not identified. One entry per CDR3 protein results from TCRdb running MiXCR on the reads. In the table there are 200,000 to 250,000 distinct CDR3 sequences, approximately 38% of which are singletons. The CDR3 has 14 amino acids. The V gene lost 2 bases and the J gene lost 6 bases, with 11 bases spanning the gap. CDR1 is MGHRA, CDR2 YSYEKL, per germline. The sample belongs to a study of T cell repertoires in cytomegalovirus infection. The overall study: Researchers turned to recently identified HLA-C-restricted CMV epitopes as well as well-studied HLA-B-restricted ones. Based on public TCR beta signatures, there were indications of CMV infection and of a matching HLA type. Whole-study findings and limits: Using cumulative public TCR beta family frequency, the authors identified those who carried CMV together with the relevant HLA. The ex vivo response was dominated by HLA-C-restricted CMV-specific TCR beta clonotypes.

The clonotype originates from a human donor in good health (CMV status not recorded). Some clones in this sample may be carry-over from other donors' samples. The chain combines TRBV4-1 with TRBJ2-1; D uncertain. Sequenced material: CD8+ T cells from cultured PBMCs, taken from culture after CMV antigen stimulation. The DNA of the CDR3 is TGCGCCAGCAGCCAAAGCCTCGTGGTCAATGAGCAGTTCTTC. Translation: CASSQSLVVNEQFF.